This paragraph reports one TCR beta chain. The sample originates from a study of blood T cell repertoires in COVID-19. While infection was still active, Seattle patients were enrolled and then followed longitudinally. Trimming left V 5 bases short and J 1 base short, with 12 bases between. Germline V CDR1 and CDR2: SNHLY, FYNNEI. This CDR3 comprises 15 residues. Authors' data handling: Amplification of reference gene primers was used by the study to estimate nucleated cell counts. The data were produced by immunoSEQ multiplex PCR, yet TCRdb's version contains in-frame clones alone and is incomplete. The D gene and trimming were derived from the DNA, and the V and J assignments and clone size from that table. The sample consists of 380,000 or so clones, 75% to 90% of them appearing once.

The TCR was taken from an older woman with COVID-19, enrolled during active disease. The chain employs TRBV2 and TRBJ1-3, with TRBD1 as a possible D gene (5 bases). The sample was peripheral blood. The CDR3 reads CASSFVQGSGNTIYF. In DNA, the CDR3 is TGTGCCAGCAGTTTCGTCCAGGGATCTGGAAACACCATATATTTT. Full variable domain (remainder filled in from reference TRBV2 and TRBJ1-3): EPEVTQTPSHQVTQMGQEVILRCVPISNHLYFYWYRQILGQKVEFLVSFYNNEISEKSEIFDDQFSVERPDGSNFTLKIRSTKLEDSAMYFCASSFVQGSGNTIYFGEGSWLTVV.